This T cell receptor beta chain was captured in a study of T cell responses to AZD1222 COVID-19 vaccine. TCRdb's table, derived via immunoSEQ multiplex PCR, lists solely in-frame clones and lacks some. The table has around 94,000 clones, about 88% seen once. The V end lost 6 bases, the J end lost 0 bases, and 23 bases lay between the germline ends. Germline V gene data show CDR1 as SGHTA and CDR2 as FQGNSA. CDR3 length equals 19 residues. This chain uses TRBV7-2 with TRBJ2-2, with D possibly TRBD1 on 5 matching bases. The clonotype comes from an adult in good health. The sequencing used peripheral blood, collected on day 0 of AZD1222 vaccination. The CDR3 sequence: CASRYSTENPLANTGELFF. In DNA form, the CDR3 reads TGTGCCAGCAGATACTCGACAGAGAATCCCCTTGCGAACACCGGGGAGCTGTTTTTT.